This entry lists 20 T cell receptor beta chains sequenced from one sample in a study of molecular identifiers for immune sequencing clone quantification. TCRdb re-derived calls from the PCR reads in MiXCR, one entry per CDR3 protein. The table lists 490,000 or so distinct CDR3 sequences, about 26% of them singletons, with just over 0.75% in the top ten. The specimen was naive CD8+ T cells from blood, with Jurkat cell RNA spiked in. The subset is: FACS-sorted CD8+CD4-CCR7+CD45RA+ naive T cells. These TCRs come from a human donor in good health. Some libraries in this study had Jurkat cell RNA spiked in.

This clonotype was observed a single time. This could be a read error, since a much larger clone is one nucleotide away. The chain joins TRBV12-3 or TRBV12-4 to TRBJ2-3; D is unclear. CDR3 size: 14 residues. This CDR3 reads CAGSLSVPTDTQYF. The CDR3 nucleotides read TGTGCCGGCAGTTTATCCGTACCGACAGATACGCAGTATTTT.

The chain links TRBV6-4 to TRBJ2-3; 7 bases agree with TRBD2. From germline, CDR1 is MRHNA and CDR2 SNTAGT. Trimming at V came to 6 bases and at J to 5 bases, leaving 17 bases not matched to a gene. The CDR3 is 17 amino acids. DNA of the CDR3: TGTGCCAGCAGCAAGGGATCGCGGGAGACGTTAGGAGATACGCAGTATTTT. It yields the protein CASSKGSRETLGDTQYF.

This chain joins TRBV27 and TRBJ1-1; D gene unclear. Germline V lookup: CDR1 MNHEY, CDR2 SMNVEV (reference sequence). Deletions cut 0 bases from V and 4 bases from J, with 6 bases between. This CDR3 region has 13 residues. Here the CDR3 DNA reads TGTGCCAGCAGTTTATCCGGCATCACTGAAGCTTTCTTT. Protein sequence: CASSLSGITEAFF.

This clonotype was found once. Germline and junction disagree at one end, which may indicate a read error. The chain carries TRBV4-2 and TRBJ1-5; weak D call: TRBD1 (6 bases). Germline V gene data show CDR1 as LGHNA and CDR2 as YNFKEQ. This CDR3 has 15 residues. The CDR3 bases are TGTGCCAGCAACCAATTTATAACAGGGATTCAGCCCCAGCATTTT. Residues: CASNQFITGIQPQHF.

As regards this clonotype: Likely a read error: the CDR3 ends without its conserved phenylalanine or tryptophan. The chain joins TRBV6-5 to TRBJ1-1; D possibly corresponds to TRBD1 (5 bases). The CDR3 runs 14 residues. Germline CDR1 MNHEY, CDR2 SVGAGI. The CDR3 DNA reads TGTGCCAGCAGTTACGGCCGGGGGAACCCTGAAGCTTTCCTT. Protein sequence: CASSYGRGNPEAFL.

The chain recombines TRBV4-1 with TRBJ1-1, with a possible D match to TRBD1 (6 bases). The germline V gene encodes CDR1 MGHRA and CDR2 YSYEKL. V was shortened by 2 bases and J by 5 bases, with 15 bases between the two germline ends. CDR3 length equals 15 residues. The CDR3 sequence: CASSQPVAGATEAFF. The CDR3 DNA reads TGCGCCAGCAGCCAACCCGTGGCGGGGGCTACTGAAGCTTTCTTT.

Turning to this clonotype: A read error is likely, as this CDR3 ends without the conserved phenylalanine or tryptophan. The CDR3 DNA is TGCGCCAGCAGCCAAGAGGGATATGGCAGGGGGATCGGTTCACCCCTCCACCTT. It encodes CASSQEGYGRGIGSPLHL. This rearrangement joins TRBV4-3 to TRBJ1-6; 7 bases line up with TRBD1. The CDR3 has 18 amino acids. V lost 0 bases and J lost 9; bases outside the gene matches: 14. Germline assignment: CDR1 LGHNA and CDR2 YSLEER.

This clonotype was observed at least ten times. The chain couples TRBV12-3 or TRBV12-4 to TRBJ2-7; 8 bases match TRBD2. Trimming took 10 bases from V and 4 from J; bases not matched to a gene: 9. The CDR3 extends over 13 amino acids. This chain's CDR3 is CATRAGGEYEQYF. CDR3 nucleotide sequence: TGTGCCACGAGGGCGGGGGGTGAGTACGAGCAGTACTTC.

The V call is TRBV27, the J call TRBJ2-7; a weak D match, TRBD2 (6 bases). Deletions cut 4 bases from V and 3 bases from J, with 13 bases between. CDR3 length: 14 amino acids. Germline-derived CDR1 and CDR2 are MNHEY and SMNVEV (reference sequence). The CDR3 sequence is CASSWGMGGYEQYF. In DNA, the CDR3 is TGTGCCAGCAGTTGGGGGATGGGGGGCTACGAGCAGTACTTC.

This clonotype was seen a handful of times. This chain connects TRBV7-9 to TRBJ2-3, with a tentative D call TRBD2 (5 bases). This CDR3 contains 14 residues. The V gene lost 5 bases and the J gene lost 0 bases, with 9 bases spanning the gap. The germline CDR1 and CDR2 sequences are SEHNR and FQNEAQ (reference sequence). CDR3 DNA sequence: TGTGCCAGCAGCCCTAGCCCTAGCACAGATACGCAGTATTTT. Translating gives CASSPSPSTDTQYF. The full variable domain, with the rest looked up from reference TRBV7-9 and TRBJ2-3, is DTGVSQNPRHKITKRGQNVTFRCDPISEHNRLYWYRQTLGQGPEFLTYFQNEAQLEKSRLLSDRFSAERPKGSFSTLEIQRTEQGDSAMYLCASSPSPSTDTQYFGPGTRLTVL.

This clonotype was detected a few times. The gene calls are TRBV11-2 and TRBJ2-5; D perhaps matches TRBD1 (6 bases). V was shortened by 3 bases and J by 0 bases, with 8 bases between the two germline ends. Per the germline V gene, CDR1 is SGHAT and CDR2 is FQNNGV. The CDR3 contains 14 residues. CDR3 bases: TGTGCCAGCAGCTTCGACAGGTACCAAGAGACCCAGTACTTC. It encodes CASSFDRYQETQYF. Variable domain in full (rest from reference TRBV11-2 and TRBJ2-5): EAGVAQSPRYKIIEKRQSVAFWCNPISGHATLYWYQQILGQGPKLLIQFQNNGVVDDSQLPKDRFSAERLKGVDSTLKIQPAKLEDSAVYLCASSFDRYQETQYFGPGTRLLVL.

This clonotype was recorded a few times. V usage is TRBV5-1 and J usage is TRBJ2-7; 11 bases fit TRBD2. CDR3 length equals 16 residues. V was clipped by 4 bases and J by 0 bases; unmatched bases: 6. Germline V lookup: CDR1 SGHRS, CDR2 YFSETQ. The CDR3 sequence is CASSDLAGGSSYEQYF. DNA of the CDR3: TGCGCCAGCAGCGACCTAGCGGGGGGAAGCTCCTACGAGCAGTACTTC.

This clonotype occurred a few times. The chain recombines TRBV5-6 with TRBJ1-2; D might be TRBD1 (5 bases). V was trimmed by 2 bases and J by 8 bases, leaving 16 bases between them. The CDR3 runs to 14 residues. Germline values: CDR1 SGHDT, CDR2 YYEEEE. CDR3 DNA: TGTGCCAGCAGCTTAAGCGCAGGGCGTCGAGGCTACACCTTC. This codes for CASSLSAGRRGYTF.

This clonotype was seen a single time. In DNA, the CDR3 is TGCAGCGTTGAGCGACAGGGGGCGCAGGCCTATGGCTACACCTTC. Encoded protein: CSVERQGAQAYGYTF. The chain has TRBV29-1 and TRBJ1-2; 10 bases agree with TRBD1. V dropped 3 bases and J dropped 4; count of bases not matched to a gene: 8. The length of the CDR3 is 15 residues. CDR1 and CDR2 from the germline V gene are SQVTM and ANQGSEA.

The chain links TRBV5-5 to TRBJ2-1; a weak D match, TRBD2 (5 bases). Per the germline V gene, CDR1 is SGHKS and CDR2 is YYEKEE (reference sequence). There are 15 residues in the CDR3. Trimming shortened V by 4 bases and J by 8 bases, and 19 bases separated the two germline ends. DNA of the CDR3: TGTGCCAGCAGCCCCGGTCCAGCGGTGGGCTATGAGCAGTTCTTC. Residues: CASSPGPAVGYEQFF.

This clonotype was observed a handful of times. This sequence joins TRBV12-3 or TRBV12-4 and TRBJ1-4; TRBD1 agrees at 9 bases. The CDR3 is 15 residues long. Trimming cost V 7 bases and J 7 bases; bases outside gene matches: 10. In DNA form, the CDR3 reads TGTGCCAGCACCCTACGGACAGGGGCGGTTGAAAAACTGTTTTTT. Its translation: CASTLRTGAVEKLFF.

The sample holds one count of this clonotype. This likely comes from a read error, as the CDR3 has no conserved phenylalanine or tryptophan at its end. V and J are TRBV19 and TRBJ2-7, with 9 bases that match TRBD1. Germline CDR1 LNHDA, CDR2 SQIVND (reference sequence). The CDR3 has 14 residues. Trimming at V came to 5 bases and at J to 2 bases, leaving 4 bases not matched to a gene. The CDR3 coding sequence is TGTGCCAGTAGTCCCGGACAGGGGACCTACGAGCAGTACTCC. Translated: CASSPGQGTYEQYS.

The table lists this clonotype with many counts. The rearrangement links TRBV7-2 to TRBJ2-1; D is undetermined. The CDR3 runs 13 residues. V gave up 0 bases and J gave up 6 bases, with 6 bases separating them. CDR1 is SGHTA and CDR2 is FQGNSA in the germline V gene. The CDR3 DNA reads TGTGCCAGCAGCTTAGCGCTTGGCAATGAGCAGTTCTTC. Its translation: CASSLALGNEQFF.

Comments on this clonotype: This may be a read error: a much more frequent sequence differs by one nucleotide. This chain joins TRBV20-1 and TRBJ2-7; 7 bases map to TRBD2. In germline, CDR1 is DFQATT, CDR2 SNEGSKA (reference sequence). CDR3 length equals 15 residues. The CDR3 sequence is CGASGSRGSSYEQYF. The DNA for the CDR3 is TGCGGTGCTAGCGGCTCGCGGGGAAGCTCCTACGAGCAGTACTTC.

This clonotype was picked up one time. V usage is TRBV7-9 and J usage is TRBJ2-5, with D perhaps given as TRBD1 or TRBD2 (7 bases each). Trimming stripped 3 bases from V and 7 bases from J, with 21 bases between. The CDR3 runs to 16 residues. The V gene's germline CDR1 is SEHNR and CDR2 FQNEAQ (reference sequence). CDR3 loop: CASSFSPGGVLGTQYF. The CDR3 DNA reads TGTGCCAGCAGCTTTAGCCCAGGGGGGGTCTTAGGGACCCAGTACTTC.